The table lists the clone carrying this T cell receptor beta chain with a few counts. Its antigen is unidentified. Reverse transcribing all isolated RNA meant expressed TCRB transcripts were sequenced. Profiling relied on immunoSEQ multiplex PCR, and the TCRdb table lists in-frame clones only, not all of them. The sample yields a few hundred thousand clones, roughly a tenth seen once. These data come from a study of beta chain features in type 1 diabetes. Germline CDR1 is SGHRS and CDR2 is YFSETQ. The CDR3 is 15 residues long. Trimming at V came to 4 bases and at J to 6 bases, leaving 7 bases not matched to a gene. Findings of the study overall: People with Type 1 diabetes carried modestly yet significantly shorter TCRB CDR3s in all four CD4+ subsets.

The sample consisted of central memory CD4+ T cells from blood. The source is a young man with type 1 diabetes. The chain uses TRBV5-1 and TRBJ2-3; 11 nucleotides align to TRBD2. The CDR3 region has the DNA TGCGCCAGCAGCGAGACTAGCGGGATTTCCGATACGCAGTATTTT. It is translated as CASSETSGISDTQYF.